The 15 T cell receptor beta chains given below trace back to one sample, sequenced in a study of blood T cells in healthy people across ages. The second PCR ran about 6 to 12 cycles with a sample-barcoded 5' primer and J-beta primers. TCRdb ran MiXCR on the 5' RACE reads and lists one entry per CDR3 protein. The sample contains 1.5 million to 2 million distinct CDR3 sequences, about 50% of which appear only once. The source material was blood. All receptors come from a woman in her thirties or forties in good health.

The chain combines TRBV29-1 with TRBJ2-5; 7 bases match TRBD2. The CDR3 has 12 amino acids. The germline V gene encodes CDR1 SQVTM and CDR2 ANQGSEA. J lost 1 base, V lost 7 bases, and 3 bases had no gene match. The CDR3 coding sequence is TGCAGCGGCGGGACTACCCAAGAGACCCAGTACTTC. This gives the protein CSGGTTQETQYF.

The V and J genes are TRBV7-2 and TRBJ2-1; D might be TRBD2 (6 bases). V was clipped by 3 bases and J by 2 bases, with 14 bases between them. CDR3 size: 16 residues. Germline V lookup: CDR1 SGHTA, CDR2 FQGNSA. CDR3: CASSLIGSPTYNEQFF. The CDR3 DNA follows: TGTGCCAGCAGCTTGATCGGGAGCCCGACCTACAATGAGCAGTTCTTC. The full variable domain, completed using reference TRBV7-2 and TRBJ2-1, is GAGVSQSPSNKVTEKGKDVELRCDPISGHTALYWYRQSLGQGLEFLIYFQGNSAPDKSGLPSDRFSAERTGGSVSTLTIQRTQQEDSAVYLCASSLIGSPTYNEQFFGPGTRLTVL.

This clonotype was picked up a small number of times. This chain joins TRBV20-1 and TRBJ2-1; 9 nucleotides align to TRBD1. Losses at the gene ends were 7 bases for V and 7 bases for J; bases not matched to a gene: 2. Germline CDR1 and CDR2: DFQATT and SNEGSKA (reference sequence). The CDR3 covers 11 residues. CDR3 protein: CSGDRVNEQFF. DNA of the CDR3: TGCAGTGGGGACAGGGTGAATGAGCAGTTCTTC.

This clonotype was seen only once. The chain uses TRBV5-1 and TRBJ2-1; 8 bases agree with TRBD2. V lost 7 bases to trimming and J lost 2 bases; unmatched junction nucleotides: 14. This CDR3 comprises 17 residues. Germline lookup yields CDR1 SGHRS and CDR2 YFSETQ. The CDR3 coding sequence is TGCGCCAGCCGACCCTTGGGGGGAGCGGGGGCCTACAATGAGCAGTTCTTC. Amino acids: CASRPLGGAGAYNEQFF.

The gene calls are TRBV6-4 and TRBJ1-1; TRBD1 is a possible D gene (5 bases). CDR1 is MRHNA and CDR2 is SNTAGT in the germline V gene. V was trimmed by 6 bases and J by 0 bases, leaving 23 bases between them. There are 18 residues in the CDR3. This CDR3 is CASSEFPIGGKMNTEAFF. The CDR3 coding sequence is TGTGCCAGCAGCGAGTTCCCCATTGGGGGAAAGATGAACACTGAAGCTTTCTTT.

The V gene is TRBV7-6, the J gene TRBJ2-5; the D gene is possibly TRBD2 (5 bases). The CDR3 consists of 17 residues. V was trimmed by 1 base and J by 2 bases, leaving 17 bases between them. CDR1 and CDR2 from the germline V gene are SGHVS and FNYEAQ. The CDR3 loop is CASSLVTGPGLQETQYF. CDR3 coding DNA: TGTGCCAGCAGCTTAGTCACCGGGCCAGGACTTCAAGAGACCCAGTACTTC.

This clonotype turned up a few times. The gene calls are TRBV20-1 and TRBJ1-2, with D unclear. This CDR3 spans 10 amino acids. Germline V gene data show CDR1 as DFQATT and CDR2 as SNEGSKA (reference sequence). With 5 bases removed from V and 7 bases from J, the gap between germline ends came to 8 bases. CDR3 in amino acids: CSAPHLGYTF. The CDR3 DNA reads as TGCAGTGCTCCACACCTTGGCTACACCTTC.

This clonotype was recorded a few times. The chain carries TRBV6-2 or TRBV6-3 and TRBJ2-3, with 7 bases fitting TRBD2. V shed 5 bases, J shed 7 bases, and the junction held 12 bases outside the gene matches. The CDR3 sequence is 15 residues long. The germline CDR1 and CDR2 sequences are MNHEY and SVGEGT. CDR3 nucleotides: TGTGCCAGCAGTCCGAAAGGACTAGTAACATATACGCAGTATTTT. Amino acids: CASSPKGLVTYTQYF.

The chain recombines TRBV29-1 with TRBJ2-1; weak D call: TRBD2 (5 bases). CDR1 SQVTM and CDR2 ANQGSEA come from the germline V gene. V gave up 4 bases and J gave up 4 bases, with 17 bases separating them. The CDR3 extends over 15 amino acids. DNA for the CDR3: TGCAGCGTTGTACCCAGCGTCGGAGGATACAATGAGCAGTTCTTC. Its translation is CSVVPSVGGYNEQFF.

This clonotype occurred a few times. The J gene is TRBJ2-3, the V gene TRBV24-1; D is possibly TRBD2 (6 bases). V was trimmed by 5 bases and J by 2 bases, leaving 13 bases between them. Per the germline V gene, CDR1 is KGHDR and CDR2 is SFDVKD. This CDR3 has 15 amino acids. The CDR3 is CATSGLGGSTDTQYF. The CDR3 DNA is TGTGCCACCAGTGGACTTGGGGGGTCCACAGATACGCAGTATTTT.

In its sample, this clonotype was seen a few times. The DNA for the CDR3 is TGCAGCGTTCGGACAGGGGGCACCCCTCGCTATGGCTACACCTTC. Protein: CSVRTGGTPRYGYTF. This chain joins TRBV29-1 and TRBJ1-2; 11 nucleotides agree with TRBD1. Germline CDR1 and CDR2: SQVTM and ANQGSEA. The ends lost 5 bases at V and 4 bases at J; junction bases unmatched: 9. The CDR3 has 15 residues.

This clonotype was seen more than once but under ten times. V and J are TRBV4-3 and TRBJ2-5; the match to TRBD1 covers 8 bases. J lost 5 bases, V lost 0 bases, and 8 bases had no gene match. CDR1 and CDR2 from the germline V gene are LGHNA and YSLEER. CDR3 length: 16 amino acids. CDR3 bases: TGCGCCAGCAGCCAAGATCGGGCAGGGGGCGGGGAGACCCAGTACTTC. Protein sequence: CASSQDRAGGGETQYF.

The chain links TRBV20-1 to TRBJ1-5, with D unresolved. Trimming took 3 bases from V and 0 from J, leaving 9 bases between them. Germline V gene data show CDR1 as DFQATT and CDR2 as SNEGSKA (reference sequence). The CDR3 totals 14 residues. The CDR3 region has the DNA TGCAGTGCTAGGCCCGGGAATAGCAATCAGCCCCAGCATTTT. Protein product: CSARPGNSNQPQHF.

This chain links TRBV3-1 with TRBJ1-2, with D hard to call. Looked up from germline, CDR1 is LGHDT and CDR2 is YNNKEL (reference sequence). This CDR3 comprises 13 residues. V was trimmed by 0 bases and J by 13 bases, leaving 15 bases between them. This chain's CDR3 is CASSQDSGEGGTF. In DNA, the CDR3 is TGTGCCAGCAGCCAAGATTCAGGAGAGGGAGGCACCTTC.

This chain joins TRBV4-1 and TRBJ2-3; 9 nucleotides align to TRBD2. The germline V gene encodes CDR1 MGHRA and CDR2 YSYEKL. The trim removed 0 bases at V and 0 bases at J, leaving 4 bases unmatched. This CDR3 comprises 17 residues. DNA of the CDR3: TGCGCCAGCAGCCAAGATGGGACTAGCAGCAGCACAGATACGCAGTATTTT. Protein: CASSQDGTSSSTDTQYF.